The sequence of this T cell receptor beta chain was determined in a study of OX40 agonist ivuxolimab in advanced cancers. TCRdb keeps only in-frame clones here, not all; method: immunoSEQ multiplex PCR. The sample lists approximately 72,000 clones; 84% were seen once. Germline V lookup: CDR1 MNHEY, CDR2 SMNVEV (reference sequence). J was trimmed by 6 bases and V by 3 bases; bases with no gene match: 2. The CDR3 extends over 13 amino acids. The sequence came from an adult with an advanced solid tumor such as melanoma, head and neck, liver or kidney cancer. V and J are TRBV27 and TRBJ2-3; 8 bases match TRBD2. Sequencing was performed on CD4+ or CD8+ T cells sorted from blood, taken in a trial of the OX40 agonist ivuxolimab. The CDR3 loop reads CASSFGGGDTQYF. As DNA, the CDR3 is TGTGCCAGCAGTTTTGGCGGGGGGGATACGCAGTATTTT.